Listed here are 11 T cell receptor beta chains from one sample, sequenced in a study of blood T cell repertoires in COVID-19. The repertoire was sequenced with immunoSEQ multiplex PCR; TCRdb's copy has only in-frame clones and lacks some. The sample lists tens of thousands of clones, approximately 80% occurring once. Material: peripheral blood. Receptor source: a woman aged 55-70 years with acute or convalescent COVID-19.

The J gene is TRBJ2-2, the V gene TRBV5-6, with D possibly matching TRBD1 (5 bases). The germline V gene encodes CDR1 SGHDT and CDR2 YYEEEE. V was pared by 4 bases and J by 5 bases, with 9 bases between. This CDR3 spans 13 amino acids. DNA for the CDR3: TGTGCCAGCAGCCGACGACAGACCGGGGAGCTGTTTTTT. Translation gives CASSRRQTGELFF. The full variable domain, with the rest looked up from reference TRBV5-6 and TRBJ2-2, is DAGVTQSPTHLIKTRGQQVTLRCSPKSGHDTVSWYQQALGQGPQFIFQYYEEEERQRGNFPDRFSGHQFPNYSSELNVNALLLGDSALYLCASSRRQTGELFFGEGSRLTVL.

The rearrangement joins TRBV5-4 to TRBJ1-4; TRBD1 matches 10 bases. CDR1 is SGHNT and CDR2 is YYREEE in the germline V gene (reference sequence). J lost 7 bases, V lost 4 bases, and 4 bases had no gene match. This CDR3 contains 14 residues. The CDR3 DNA reads TGTGCCAGCAGCGACGACAGGGGGCTTGAAAAACTGTTTTTT. Amino acid sequence: CASSDDRGLEKLFF.

The V call is TRBV2, the J call TRBJ1-3; D not certain. Trimming pared 6 bases from V and 4 bases from J, leaving 10 bases between. The CDR3 consists of 13 residues. Looked up from germline, CDR1 is SNHLY and CDR2 is FYNNEI. The CDR3 loop reads CASRGGQGNTIYF. The CDR3 coding sequence is TGTGCCAGCAGGGGAGGTCAAGGAAACACCATATATTTT.

V is TRBV11-2 and J is TRBJ2-7; D might be TRBD1 (6 bases). CDR1 SGHAT and CDR2 FQNNGV come from the germline V gene. Between the trimmed V and J ends, which lost 3 bases and 4 bases, there was a span of 16 bases. The CDR3 length is 15 residues. The CDR3 is CASSLLAGDMYEQYF. The DNA for the CDR3 is TGTGCCAGCAGCTTGTTGGCAGGGGATATGTACGAGCAGTACTTC.

The chain couples TRBV5-1 to TRBJ2-5, with D maybe TRBD2 (7 bases). The CDR3 consists of 13 residues. Trimming shortened V by 3 bases and J by 5 bases, and 11 bases separated the two germline ends. Looked up from germline, CDR1 is SGHRS and CDR2 is YFSETQ. Here the CDR3 reads CASSSGGRETQYF. In DNA, the CDR3 is TGCGCCAGCAGCTCCGGGGGGCGCGAGACCCAGTACTTC.

As to this clone: The same CDR3 can be traced to other DNA sequences in this sample. V is TRBV10-3 and J is TRBJ1-2; 7 bases agree with TRBD1. The CDR3 is 13 amino acids. Germline CDR1 reads ENHRY; CDR2 reads SYGVKD. Trimming took 4 bases from V and 3 from J; bases not matched to a gene: 2. The DNA for the CDR3 is TGTGCCATCAGTGCCACAGGGGACTATGGCTACACCTTC. Residues: CAISATGDYGYTF.

The V call is TRBV5-4, the J call TRBJ2-7, with 12 bases identical to TRBD2. The J segment lost 0 bases and the V segment lost 5 bases, leaving 6 bases of the junction unmatched. CDR3 length: 16 residues. Germline loops: CDR1 SGHNT, CDR2 YYREEE (reference sequence). The CDR3 is CASSPTSGGHSYEQYF. CDR3 DNA: TGTGCCAGCAGTCCAACTAGCGGGGGGCACTCCTACGAGCAGTACTTC.

There are a few counts of this clone. The rearrangement links TRBV7-6 to TRBJ1-6; D is perhaps TRBD1 (5 bases). V was trimmed by 2 bases and J by 7 bases, leaving 12 bases between them. Germline-derived CDR1 and CDR2 are SGHVS and FNYEAQ. The CDR3 spans 15 residues. The CDR3 reads CASSLSRGWNSPLHF. The CDR3 coding sequence is TGTGCCAGCAGCTTATCTAGGGGCTGGAATTCACCCCTCCACTTT. The full variable domain, completed using reference TRBV7-6 and TRBJ1-6, is GAGVSQSPRYKVTKRGQDVALRCDPISGHVSLYWYRQALGQGPEFLTYFNYEAQQDKSGLPNDRFSAERPEGSISTLTIQRTEQRDSAMYRCASSLSRGWNSPLHFGNGTRLTVT.

V usage is TRBV10-3 and J usage is TRBJ1-2, with 8 bases matching TRBD1. Trimming cost V 10 bases and J 8 bases; bases outside gene matches: 6. Germline lookup yields CDR1 ENHRY and CDR2 SYGVKD. The CDR3 loop spans 11 amino acids. The CDR3 region is CASGTGWGYTF. CDR3 nucleotide sequence: TGTGCCAGCGGGACAGGCTGGGGCTACACCTTC.

This clone was seen once. V usage is TRBV5-1 and J usage is TRBJ2-1, with 13 bases aligning to TRBD2. The length of the CDR3 is 16 residues. Germline lookup yields CDR1 SGHRS and CDR2 YFSETQ. V lost 4 bases, J lost 9 bases, and 10 bases stayed unmatched. The CDR3: CASSIDPGLAGSEQFF. The DNA of the CDR3 is TGCGCCAGCAGCATAGACCCGGGACTAGCGGGGAGTGAGCAGTTCTTC.

This clone was detected once. The gene calls are TRBV5-1 and TRBJ2-1; 11 nucleotides match TRBD1. Germline V gene lookup returns CDR1 SGHRS and CDR2 YFSETQ. The CDR3 is 16 amino acids. Trimming cost V 4 bases and J 4 bases; bases outside gene matches: 7. The CDR3 loop is CASSRPGTGGYNEQFF. CDR3 DNA sequence: TGCGCCAGCAGCAGACCCGGGACAGGGGGATACAATGAGCAGTTCTTC.